Listed below are T cell receptor beta chains from one sample, sequenced in a study of T cells in Graves' hyperthyroidism and ophthalmopathy. MiXCR was run by TCRdb on the multiplex PCR reads, yielding one entry per CDR3 protein. The sample has roughly 300,000 distinct CDR3 sequences, 21% seen once. Sequenced: blood. The receptors were sampled from a woman in her forties or fifties with Graves' hyperthyroidism. Each CDR3 is given with its conserved first and last residue. Each record gives: J gene, D gene, clone size, V gene, CDR3 protein, CDR3 DNA. A D gene is named only where the DNA matches it firmly. Size is stated for part of the rows, as once, few or many counts, or as a class when the clone is expanded.

J: TRBJ2-3
D: NA
size: many
V: TRBV28
CDR3: CASNQPRQSTDTQYF
DNA: TGTGCCAGCAATCAACCCCGGCAAAGCACAGATACGCAGTATTTT

J: TRBJ2-1
D: TRBD2
size: many
V: TRBV11-1
CDR3: CASSLAPGLAGNEQFF
DNA: TGTGCCAGCAGCTTAGCTCCGGGACTAGCGGGGAATGAGCAGTTCTTC

J: TRBJ1-1
D: NA
size: many
V: TRBV5-1
CDR3: CASSPRTELNTEAFF
DNA: TGCGCCAGCAGCCCAAGGACAGAATTAAACACTGAAGCTTTCTTT

J: TRBJ2-3
D: TRBD1
size: many
V: TRBV20-1
CDR3: CSASNPGQPKSDTQYF
DNA: TGCAGTGCTAGTAACCCGGGACAGCCCAAGAGTGATACGCAGTATTTT

J: TRBJ2-4
D: NA
size: NA
V: TRBV5-1
CDR3: CASSPGPSRAKNIQYF
DNA: TGCGCCAGCAGCCCAGGACCCAGTCGAGCCAAAAACATTCAGTACTTC

J: TRBJ2-3
D: TRBD2
size: NA
V: TRBV7-9
CDR3: CASSILAGTTDTQYF
DNA: TGTGCCAGCAGCATTCTAGCGGGGACCACAGATACGCAGTATTTT

J: TRBJ2-3
D: TRBD2
size: many
V: TRBV20-1
CDR3: CSIHSGISTDTQYF
DNA: TGCAGTATACACAGCGGGATTAGCACAGATACGCAGTATTTT

J: TRBJ1-5
D: NA
size: many
V: TRBV28
CDR3: CASSEVTQPQHF
DNA: TGTGCCAGCAGTGAAGTGACTCAGCCCCAGCATTTT

J: TRBJ1-1
D: TRBD1
size: many
V: TRBV10-3
CDR3: CAAQGGQGQGNTEAFF
DNA: TGTGCCGCTCAGGGCGGACAGGGTCAGGGGAACACTGAAGCTTTCTTT

J: TRBJ2-5
D: NA
size: NA
V: TRBV28
CDR3: CASSRGTTFQETQYF
DNA: TGTGCCAGCAGTAGAGGGACAACGTTCCAAGAGACCCAGTACTTC

J: TRBJ2-5
D: TRBD2
size: NA
V: TRBV27
CDR3: CASSWGGRVQETQYF
DNA: TGTGCCAGCAGTTGGGGCGGGAGGGTCCAAGAGACCCAGTACTTC

J: TRBJ1-4
D: NA
size: NA
V: TRBV20-1
CDR3: CSGLIYGEVNEKLFF
DNA: TGCAGTGGCCTGATTTACGGGGAGGTTAATGAAAAACTGTTTTTT

J: TRBJ1-5
D: NA
size: many
V: TRBV27
CDR3: CASTDPGSGQPQHF
DNA: TGTGCCAGCACCGACCCAGGGTCGGGACAGCCCCAGCATTTT

J: TRBJ2-7
D: NA
size: many
V: TRBV12-3/TRBV12-4
CDR3: CASSRTAGSSYEQYF
DNA: TGTGCCAGCAGCCGTACGGCAGGGTCTTCCTACGAGCAGTACTTC

J: TRBJ2-5
D: NA
size: few
V: TRBV19
CDR3: CASSPHGVPGHLSQETQYF
DNA: TGTGCCAGTAGCCCCCATGGGGTTCCGGGACACCTCTCCCAAGAGACCCAGTACTTC

J: TRBJ2-1
D: NA
size: many
V: TRBV24-1
CDR3: CATSEARQPNNEQFF
DNA: TGTGCCACCAGTGAAGCCAGACAGCCTAACAATGAGCAGTTCTTC

J: TRBJ2-7
D: NA
size: many
V: TRBV20-1
CDR3: CSASGGHGMYEQYF
DNA: TGCAGTGCTAGTGGTGGCCACGGGATGTACGAGCAGTACTTC

J: TRBJ2-3
D: TRBD1
size: many
V: TRBV7-3
CDR3: CASSFGDRAADTQYF
DNA: TGTGCCAGCAGCTTTGGGGACAGGGCGGCAGATACGCAGTATTTT

J: TRBJ2-5
D: NA
size: many
V: TRBV4-1
CDR3: CASSQEGRTGTKTQYF
DNA: TGCGCCAGCAGCCAAGAAGGCAGGACGGGTACAAAGACCCAGTACTTC

J: TRBJ2-1
D: NA
size: many
V: TRBV3-1
CDR3: CASSQDSGASAYNEQFF
DNA: TGTGCCAGCAGCCAAGATTCGGGGGCTAGCGCCTACAATGAGCAGTTCTTC

J: TRBJ2-1
D: NA
size: many
V: TRBV7-9
CDR3: CASSSRALSDEQFF
DNA: TGTGCCAGCAGCTCCCGGGCCTTAAGTGATGAGCAGTTCTTC

J: TRBJ1-2
D: TRBD1
size: many
V: TRBV5-1
CDR3: CASSLSGSLGGGDGYTF
DNA: TGCGCCAGCAGCTTGAGTGGCTCGCTGGGAGGGGGCGACGGCTACACCTTC

J: TRBJ2-1
D: NA
size: many
V: TRBV3-1
CDR3: CASSQRSRYNEQFF
DNA: TGTGCCAGCAGCCAACGGTCAAGATACAATGAGCAGTTCTTC

J: TRBJ2-2
D: NA
size: many
V: TRBV5-1
CDR3: CASSLGGKTGELFF
DNA: TGCGCCAGCAGCTTGGGAGGGAAAACCGGGGAGCTGTTTTTT

J: TRBJ1-5
D: NA
size: NA
V: TRBV6-1
CDR3: CASSLGTGGLPQHF
DNA: TGTGCCAGCAGCCTCGGGACTGGCGGGTTGCCCCAGCATTTT

J: TRBJ1-4
D: NA
size: NA
V: TRBV28
CDR3: CASSLGPTATNEKLFF
DNA: TGTGCCAGCAGTTTAGGACCGACAGCAACTAATGAAAAACTGTTTTTT

J: TRBJ2-7
D: TRBD1
size: many
V: TRBV11-2
CDR3: CASRRPGTGPYEQYF
DNA: TGTGCCAGCAGACGACCCGGGACAGGGCCCTACGAGCAGTACTTC

J: TRBJ2-1
D: TRBD2
size: many
V: TRBV10-3
CDR3: CAISVLANNEQFF
DNA: TGTGCCATCAGTGTACTAGCGAACAATGAGCAGTTCTTC

J: TRBJ2-3
D: NA
size: many
V: TRBV7-8
CDR3: CASSLGGQGTDTQYF
DNA: TGTGCCAGCAGCTTAGGAGGGCAGGGCACAGATACGCAGTATTTT

J: TRBJ2-5
D: NA
size: many
V: TRBV18
CDR3: CASSPSWGGTEETQYF
DNA: TGTGCCAGCTCACCCTCCTGGGGCGGGACAGAAGAGACCCAGTACTTC

J: TRBJ1-4
D: TRBD1
size: NA
V: TRBV7-8
CDR3: CASSTGSLDRVDEKLFF
DNA: TGTGCCAGCAGCACGGGATCCCTTGACAGGGTTGATGAAAAACTGTTTTTT

J: TRBJ2-1
D: TRBD2
size: few
V: TRBV7-2
CDR3: CASSLVAGGPGNEQFF
DNA: TGTGCCAGCAGCTTAGTGGCGGGGGGGCCGGGGAATGAGCAGTTCTTC

J: TRBJ2-1
D: TRBD2
size: NA
V: TRBV18
CDR3: CASSQGLAGEHEQFF
DNA: TGTGCCAGCTCTCAGGGACTAGCGGGAGAGCATGAGCAGTTCTTC